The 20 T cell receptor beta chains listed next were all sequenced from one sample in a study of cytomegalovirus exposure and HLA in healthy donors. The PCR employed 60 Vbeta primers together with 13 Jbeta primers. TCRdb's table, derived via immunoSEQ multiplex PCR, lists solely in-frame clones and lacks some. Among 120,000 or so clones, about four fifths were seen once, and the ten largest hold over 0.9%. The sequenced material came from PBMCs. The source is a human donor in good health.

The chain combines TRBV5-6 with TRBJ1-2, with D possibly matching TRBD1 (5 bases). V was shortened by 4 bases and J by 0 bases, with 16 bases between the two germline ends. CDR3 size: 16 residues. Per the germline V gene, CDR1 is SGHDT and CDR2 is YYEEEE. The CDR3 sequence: CASSGRGYDANYGYTF. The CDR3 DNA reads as TGTGCCAGCAGCGGACGGGGGTACGACGCTAACTATGGCTACACCTTC.

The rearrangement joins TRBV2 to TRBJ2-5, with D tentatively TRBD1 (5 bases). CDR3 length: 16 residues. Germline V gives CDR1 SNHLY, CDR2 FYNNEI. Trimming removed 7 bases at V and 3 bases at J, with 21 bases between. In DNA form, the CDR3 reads TGTGCCAGCACCGCGCGGATTTGGGGCACCAAAGAGACCCAGTACTTC. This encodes CASTARIWGTKETQYF.

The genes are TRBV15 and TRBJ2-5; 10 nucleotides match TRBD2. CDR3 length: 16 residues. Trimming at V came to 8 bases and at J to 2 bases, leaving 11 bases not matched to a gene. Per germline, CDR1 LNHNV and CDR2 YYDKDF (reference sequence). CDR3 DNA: TGTGCCACCTCGGCAACACTAGCGGGGTTTCAAGAGACCCAGTACTTC. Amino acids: CATSATLAGFQETQYF. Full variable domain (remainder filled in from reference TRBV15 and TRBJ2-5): DAMVIQNPRYQVTQFGKPVTLSCSQTLNHNVMYWYQQKSSQAPKLLFHYYDKDFNNEADTPDNFQSRRPNTSFCFLDIRSPGLGDTAMYLCATSATLAGFQETQYFGPGTRLLVL.

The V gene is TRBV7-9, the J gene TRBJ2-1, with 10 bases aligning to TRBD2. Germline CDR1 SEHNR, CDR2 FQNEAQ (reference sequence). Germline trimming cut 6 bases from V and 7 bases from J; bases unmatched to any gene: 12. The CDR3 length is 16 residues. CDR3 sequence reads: CASSHLLAGILNEQFF. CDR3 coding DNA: TGTGCCAGCAGTCATCTACTAGCGGGGATTTTAAATGAGCAGTTCTTC.

DNA of the CDR3: TGTGCCAGCAGCTTGGCTTCGGGGAGACAAGAGACCCAGTACTTC. Translated, it gives CASSLASGRQETQYF. The rearrangement joins TRBV5-4 to TRBJ2-5, with D possibly matching TRBD2 (5 bases). The CDR3 is 15 amino acids. CDR1 is SGHNT, CDR2 YYREEE, per germline (reference sequence). Trimming removed 0 bases from V and 2 bases from J, with 11 bases in between. Using reference TRBV5-4 and TRBJ2-5 for the parts outside the CDR3, the full variable domain is ETGVTQSPTHLIKTRGQQVTLRCSSQSGHNTVSWYQQALGQGPQFIFQYYREEENGRGNFPPRFSGLQFPNYSSELNVNALELDDSALYLCASSLASGRQETQYFGPGTRLLVL.

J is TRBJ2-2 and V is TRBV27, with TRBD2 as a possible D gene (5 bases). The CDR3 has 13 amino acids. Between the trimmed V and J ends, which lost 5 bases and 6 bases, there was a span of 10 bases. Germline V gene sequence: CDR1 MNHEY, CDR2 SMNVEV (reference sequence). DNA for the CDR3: TGTGCCAGCAGTCGCGTGGAGGCCGGGGAGCTGTTTTTT. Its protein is CASSRVEAGELFF.

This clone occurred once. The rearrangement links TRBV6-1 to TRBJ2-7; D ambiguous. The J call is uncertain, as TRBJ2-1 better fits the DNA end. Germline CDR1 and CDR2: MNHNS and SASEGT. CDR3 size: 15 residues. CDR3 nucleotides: TGTGCCAGCAGTGAGAATGAGCGCCGGTACAATGAGCAGTTCTTC. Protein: CASSENERRYNEQFF.

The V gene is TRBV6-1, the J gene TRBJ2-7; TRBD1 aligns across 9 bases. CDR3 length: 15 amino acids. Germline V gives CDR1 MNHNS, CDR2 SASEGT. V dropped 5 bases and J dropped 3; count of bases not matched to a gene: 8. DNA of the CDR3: TGTGCCAGCAGTTCCGGGACAGGGACCTTCTACGAGCAGTACTTC. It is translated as CASSSGTGTFYEQYF.

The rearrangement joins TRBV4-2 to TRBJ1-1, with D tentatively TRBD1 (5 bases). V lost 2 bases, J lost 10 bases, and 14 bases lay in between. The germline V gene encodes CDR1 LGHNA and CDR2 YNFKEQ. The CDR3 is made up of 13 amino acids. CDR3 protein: CASSQQGWEGAFF. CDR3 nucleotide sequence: TGTGCCAGCAGCCAACAGGGTTGGGAGGGAGCTTTCTTT.

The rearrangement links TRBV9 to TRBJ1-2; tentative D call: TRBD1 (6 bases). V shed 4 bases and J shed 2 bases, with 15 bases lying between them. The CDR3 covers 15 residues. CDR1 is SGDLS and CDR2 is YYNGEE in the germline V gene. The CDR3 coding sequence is TGTGCCAGCAGCCTCGGACAGTCAACCAACTATGGCTACACCTTC. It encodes CASSLGQSTNYGYTF.

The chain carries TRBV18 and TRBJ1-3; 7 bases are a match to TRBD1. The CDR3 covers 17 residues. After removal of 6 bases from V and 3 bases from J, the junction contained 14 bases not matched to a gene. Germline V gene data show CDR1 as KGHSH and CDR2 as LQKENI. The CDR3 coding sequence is TGTGCCAGCTCCTTTAACGGACAGGCGAGGGATGGAAACACCATATATTTT. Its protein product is CASSFNGQARDGNTIYF.

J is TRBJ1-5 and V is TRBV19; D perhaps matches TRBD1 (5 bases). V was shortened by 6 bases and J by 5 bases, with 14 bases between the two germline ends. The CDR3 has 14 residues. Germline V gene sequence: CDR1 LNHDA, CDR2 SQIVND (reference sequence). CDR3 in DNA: TGTGCCAGTAGGAACAGGTCTAGGGATCAGCCCCAGCATTTT. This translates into CASRNRSRDQPQHF.

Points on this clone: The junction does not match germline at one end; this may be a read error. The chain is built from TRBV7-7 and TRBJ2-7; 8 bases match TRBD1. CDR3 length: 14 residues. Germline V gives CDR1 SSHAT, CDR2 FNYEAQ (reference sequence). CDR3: CASSYRTGNYEQYF. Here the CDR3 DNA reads TGTGCTAGCAGCTACAGGACAGGGAACTACGAGCAGTACTTC.

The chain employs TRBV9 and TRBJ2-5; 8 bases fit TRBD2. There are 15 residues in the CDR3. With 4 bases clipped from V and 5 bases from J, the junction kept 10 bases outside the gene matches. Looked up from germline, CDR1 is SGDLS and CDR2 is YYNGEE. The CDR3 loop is CASSSGGAGRETQYF. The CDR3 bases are TGTGCCAGCAGCTCGGGGGGGGCAGGGCGGGAGACCCAGTACTTC.

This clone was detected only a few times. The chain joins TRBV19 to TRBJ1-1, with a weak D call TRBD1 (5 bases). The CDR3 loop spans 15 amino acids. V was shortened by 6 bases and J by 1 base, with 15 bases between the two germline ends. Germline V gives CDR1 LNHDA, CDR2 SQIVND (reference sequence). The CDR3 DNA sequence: TGTGCCAGTAGGGTGCGGATCAGGGAGAACACTGAAGCTTTCTTT. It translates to CASRVRIRENTEAFF.

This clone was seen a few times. This chain's CDR3 is CASSPVQGGNEQFF. In DNA form, the CDR3 reads TGCGCCAGCAGCCCGGTACAGGGGGGCAATGAGCAGTTCTTC. The J gene is TRBJ2-1, the V gene TRBV5-1; 8 nucleotides agree with TRBD1. V was clipped by 4 bases and J by 6 bases; unmatched bases: 6. CDR3 length: 14 residues. Germline CDR1 and CDR2: SGHRS and YFSETQ.

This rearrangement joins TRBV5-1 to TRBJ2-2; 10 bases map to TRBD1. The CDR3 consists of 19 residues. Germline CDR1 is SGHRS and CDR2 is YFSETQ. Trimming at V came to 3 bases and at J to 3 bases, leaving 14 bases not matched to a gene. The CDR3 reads CASSSIIARTGGDTGELFF. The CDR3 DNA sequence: TGCGCCAGCAGCTCTATAATTGCCCGGACAGGGGGGGACACCGGGGAGCTGTTTTTT.

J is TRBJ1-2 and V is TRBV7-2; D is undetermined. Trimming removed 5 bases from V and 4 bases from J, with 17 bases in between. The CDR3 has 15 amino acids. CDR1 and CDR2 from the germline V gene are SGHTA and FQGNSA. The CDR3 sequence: CASSQDQEGLYGYTF. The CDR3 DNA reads TGTGCCAGCAGCCAAGATCAGGAAGGACTCTATGGCTACACCTTC.

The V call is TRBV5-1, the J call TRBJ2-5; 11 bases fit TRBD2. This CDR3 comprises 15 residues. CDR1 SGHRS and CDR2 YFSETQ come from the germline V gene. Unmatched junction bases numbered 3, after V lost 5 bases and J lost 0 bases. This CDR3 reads CASRLAGVNQETQYF. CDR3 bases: TGCGCCAGCAGACTAGCGGGGGTTAACCAAGAGACCCAGTACTTC.

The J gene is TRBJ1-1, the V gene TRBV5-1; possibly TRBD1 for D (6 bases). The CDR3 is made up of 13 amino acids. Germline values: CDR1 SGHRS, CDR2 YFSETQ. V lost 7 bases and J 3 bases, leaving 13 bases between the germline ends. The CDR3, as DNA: TGCGCCAGCGCCGGGGGGCGCGACACTGAAGCTTTCTTT. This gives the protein CASAGGRDTEAFF. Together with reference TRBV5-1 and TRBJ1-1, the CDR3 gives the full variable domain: KAGVTQTPRYLIKTRGQQVTLSCSPISGHRSVSWYQQTPGQGLQFLFEYFSETQRNKGNFPGRFSGRQFSNSRSEMNVSTLELGDSALYLCASAGGRDTEAFFGQGTRLTVV.